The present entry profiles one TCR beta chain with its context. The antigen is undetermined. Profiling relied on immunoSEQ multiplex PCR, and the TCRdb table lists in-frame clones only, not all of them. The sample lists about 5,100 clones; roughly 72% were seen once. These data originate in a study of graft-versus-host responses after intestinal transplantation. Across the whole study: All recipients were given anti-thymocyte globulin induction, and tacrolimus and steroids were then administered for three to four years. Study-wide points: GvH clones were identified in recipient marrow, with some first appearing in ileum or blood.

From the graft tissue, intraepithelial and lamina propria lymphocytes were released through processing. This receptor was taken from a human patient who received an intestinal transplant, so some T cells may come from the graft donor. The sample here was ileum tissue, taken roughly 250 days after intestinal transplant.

CDR3 coding DNA: TGCATCCCTACCCCTGACAGGCCAAACACCGGGGAGCTGTTTTTT. This sequence encodes CIPTPDRPNTGELFF. This sequence joins TRBV29-1 and TRBJ2-2; possible D gene TRBD1, 6 bases. The germline gives CDR1 SQVTM, CDR2 ANQGSEA. This CDR3 contains 15 residues.